This T cell receptor beta chain comes out of a study of beta chain features in type 1 diabetes. Study information: No patient-donor differences in age, gender, total cells or subset yield.

Expressed TCRB transcripts were sequenced, since all the RNA that had been isolated was reverse transcribed. TCRdb's table, derived via immunoSEQ multiplex PCR, lists solely in-frame clones and lacks some. The sample records roughly 610,000 clones, around 16% being singletons. This clone appeared a few times. Its antigen is as yet unknown. Study-wide points: VDJ junctions sequenced from type 1 diabetes patients showed fewer insertions and more deletions.

This CDR3 region has 15 residues. Trimming stripped 4 bases from V and 6 bases from J, with 19 bases between. CDR1 is SGHTA and CDR2 is FQGTGA in the germline V gene. Each sorted fraction was over 95% pure. This chain joins TRBV7-3 and TRBJ2-7, with D perhaps matching TRBD1 or TRBD2 (7 bases each). The sequence was obtained from a man aged 18 to 35 in good health. Sequenced material: naive CD4+ T cells from blood. This chain's CDR3 is CASSSSPGGGTEQYF. CDR3 in DNA: TGTGCCAGCAGCTCCTCCCCAGGGGGGGGGACCGAGCAGTACTTC. The full variable domain, its missing parts supplied by reference TRBV7-3 and TRBJ2-7, is GAGVSQTPSNKVTEKGKYVELRCDPISGHTALYWYRQSLGQGPEFLIYFQGTGAADDSGLPNDRFFAVRPEGSVSTLKIQRTERGDSAVYLCASSSSPGGGTEQYFGPGTRLTVT.